These 18 T cell receptor beta chains came from one sample sequenced in a study of T cells in Graves' hyperthyroidism and ophthalmopathy. The CDR3 regions of TCR beta were amplified from RNA transcripts. The primer set for the first-round RT-PCR of the TCR CDR3 was HTBI. A single record per CDR3 protein comes from TCRdb applying MiXCR to the multiplex PCR reads. The sample has a few hundred thousand distinct CDR3 sequences, roughly 21% seen once. The sequencing sample was made of blood. The source of these receptors is a woman in her fifties or sixties with Graves' hyperthyroidism.

The chain couples TRBV5-4 to TRBJ2-3, with 12 bases aligning to TRBD2. The J segment lost 2 bases and the V segment lost 4 bases, leaving 2 bases of the junction unmatched. CDR3 size: 15 residues. Per the germline V gene, CDR1 is SGHNT and CDR2 is YYREEE (reference sequence). The CDR3 region is CASSGTSGYTDTQYF. CDR3 DNA sequence: TGTGCCAGCAGCGGGACTAGCGGGTACACAGATACGCAGTATTTT.

The rearrangement uses TRBV7-9 and TRBJ2-7, with TRBD2 identical over 10 bases. There are 15 residues in the CDR3. The ends lost 0 bases at V and 7 bases at J; junction bases unmatched: 6. From germline, CDR1 is SEHNR and CDR2 FQNEAQ (reference sequence). CDR3 DNA sequence: TGTGCCAGCAGCTTAGCGAGCGGGAGGGCCGAGGAGCAGTACTTC. Residues: CASSLASGRAEEQYF.

This clonotype was counted at least ten times. This chain uses TRBV7-3 with TRBJ2-1; TRBD2 matches 7 bases. The CDR3 is 14 amino acids. The V gene's germline CDR1 is SGHTA and CDR2 FQGTGA. Trimming took 4 bases from V and 8 from J; bases not matched to a gene: 8. In DNA, the CDR3 is TGTGCCAGCAGCTACCGAGCGGGAAGGGATGAGCAGTTCTTC. Amino acid sequence: CASSYRAGRDEQFF. Supplemented by reference TRBV7-3 and TRBJ2-1, the full variable domain reads GAGVSQTPSNKVTEKGKYVELRCDPISGHTALYWYRQSLGQGPEFLIYFQGTGAADDSGLPNDRFFAVRPEGSVSTLKIQRTERGDSAVYLCASSYRAGRDEQFFGPGTRLTVL.

The table lists this clonotype with many counts. The chain employs TRBV20-1 and TRBJ1-1; the D is unclear. The germline gives CDR1 DFQATT, CDR2 SNEGSKA (reference sequence). There are 13 residues in the CDR3. V lost 6 bases and J lost 0, with 11 bases in between. CDR3 bases: TGCAGTGCCCCGACGGGCCTGAACACTGAAGCTTTCTTT. Translated, it gives CSAPTGLNTEAFF.

This clonotype was observed at least ten times. The rearrangement links TRBV30 to TRBJ2-7; D ambiguous. V was cut by 0 bases and J by 5 bases, with 5 bases left in between. CDR3 length: 11 amino acids. CDR1 and CDR2 (germline): GTSNPN, SVGIG (reference sequence). The CDR3 region is CAWSVQHEQYF. The CDR3 bases are TGTGCCTGGAGTGTTCAACACGAGCAGTACTTC.

The chain couples TRBV29-1 to TRBJ2-1, with 11 bases lining up with TRBD2. The J segment lost 5 bases and the V segment lost 6 bases, leaving 6 bases of the junction unmatched. The CDR3 has 14 amino acids. CDR1 is SQVTM, CDR2 ANQGSEA, per germline. The CDR3: CSVGGTSGDNEQFF. DNA of the CDR3: TGCAGCGTCGGGGGGACTAGCGGAGACAATGAGCAGTTCTTC.

The rearrangement uses TRBV29-1 and TRBJ1-5; 7 bases fit TRBD1. Unmatched junction bases numbered 7, after V lost 6 bases and J lost 5 bases. The germline V gene encodes CDR1 SQVTM and CDR2 ANQGSEA. The CDR3 runs to 13 residues. Written as DNA, the CDR3 is TGCAGCGTCCGAGGGGGCTTGGATCAGCCCCAGCATTTT. Its protein product is CSVRGGLDQPQHF.

This clonotype appeared many times. The chain employs TRBV4-1 and TRBJ1-1; 7 bases are shared with TRBD1. From germline, CDR1 is MGHRA and CDR2 YSYEKL. The CDR3 is made up of 18 amino acids. V trimming: 2 bases; J trimming: 7 bases; junction bases outside the gene matches: 19. The CDR3 reads CASSQPVLRRQGENEAFF. The CDR3 DNA sequence: TGCGCCAGCAGCCAACCTGTCTTAAGACGACAGGGAGAGAATGAAGCTTTCTTT.

This sequence joins TRBV28 and TRBJ2-1; D tentatively fits TRBD1 or TRBD2 (5 bases each). Germline V gene sequence: CDR1 MDHEN, CDR2 SYDVKM. Trimming cost V 4 bases and J 0 bases, with 16 bases left between them. The CDR3 has 17 residues. The CDR3 DNA sequence: TGTGCCAGCAGTTGGCCCCGGGACGGCAGCTCCTACAATGAGCAGTTCTTC. Its protein product is CASSWPRDGSSYNEQFF.

This clonotype was detected ten times or more. The gene calls are TRBV28 and TRBJ1-1; the D gene is possibly TRBD1 (5 bases). V was clipped by 7 bases and J by 4 bases, with 10 bases between them. The CDR3 extends over 12 amino acids. The germline CDR1 and CDR2 sequences are MDHEN and SYDVKM. CDR3 loop: CASNTGLTEAFF. The CDR3 DNA is TGTGCCAGCAATACGGGGCTCACTGAAGCTTTCTTT.

This clonotype was counted at least ten times. The chain uses TRBV11-2 and TRBJ1-1, with D uncertain. V was trimmed by 1 base and J by 5 bases, leaving 11 bases between them. The CDR3 totals 14 residues. Germline-derived CDR1 and CDR2 are SGHAT and FQNNGV. CDR3 bases: TGTGCCAGCAGCTTAGGATGGTCGGGAACTGAAGCTTTCTTT. The encoded protein is CASSLGWSGTEAFF.

This clonotype showed up many times. This rearrangement joins TRBV11-3 to TRBJ1-2; the D gene is possibly TRBD1 (5 bases). The V gene's germline CDR1 is SGHNT and CDR2 YENEEA. The V end lost 2 bases, the J end lost 8 bases, and 9 bases lay between the germline ends. The CDR3 runs to 12 residues. CDR3 sequence reads: CASSLPQGGYTF. In DNA, the CDR3 is TGTGCCAGCAGCTTACCGCAGGGCGGCTACACCTTC.

V gene TRBV7-8 combines with J gene TRBJ2-2, with 8 bases aligning to TRBD2. J lost 0 bases, V lost 1 base, and 13 bases had no gene match. CDR1 and CDR2 (germline): SGHVS, FQNEAQ. This CDR3 comprises 20 residues. The CDR3 reads CASSLEGAGAPLANTGELFF. The CDR3 coding sequence is TGTGCCAGCAGCTTAGAGGGAGCGGGGGCCCCATTAGCGAACACCGGGGAGCTGTTTTTT.

This clonotype occurred many times. V usage is TRBV12-3 or TRBV12-4 and J usage is TRBJ2-2; D may match TRBD1 or TRBD2 (5 bases each). The CDR3 has 18 residues. The V gene lost 7 bases and the J gene lost 1 base, with 22 bases spanning the gap. The CDR3 nucleotides are TGTGCCAGCATCCGATCCAACTTAGGGACGAGGAACACCGGGGAGCTGTTTTTT. This sequence encodes CASIRSNLGTRNTGELFF.

As for this clonotype: The junction differs from germline at one of its ends, possibly a read error. This sequence joins TRBV7-7 and TRBJ2-3; 11 nucleotides line up with TRBD2. Germline CDR1 and CDR2: SSHAT and FNYEAQ (reference sequence). This CDR3 has 16 amino acids. The CDR3 is CASSALAGGSTDTQYF. DNA of the CDR3: TGTGCTAGCAGCGCCCTAGCGGGAGGCTCCACAGATACGCAGTATTTT.

In this sample, this clonotype turned up many times. This chain connects TRBV4-2 to TRBJ1-1; D is ambiguous. Per germline, CDR1 LGHNA and CDR2 YNFKEQ. The V gene lost 0 bases and the J gene lost 5 bases, with 13 bases spanning the gap. CDR3 length: 15 amino acids. CDR3 region: CASSQDVERETEAFF. The CDR3 DNA sequence: TGTGCCAGCAGCCAAGATGTGGAGAGGGAGACTGAAGCTTTCTTT.

This chain joins TRBV19 and TRBJ1-1; D gene uncertain. Germline CDR1 LNHDA, CDR2 SQIVND (reference sequence). CDR3 size: 14 residues. Between the trimmed V and J ends, which lost 6 bases and 5 bases, there was a span of 16 bases. This CDR3 is CASSTRRGRTEAFF. Here the CDR3 DNA reads TGTGCCAGTAGCACTCGAAGAGGGAGAACTGAAGCTTTCTTT.

This clonotype has a single count. The chain recombines TRBV2 with TRBJ1-4, with 8 bases matching TRBD1. Germline assignment: CDR1 SNHLY and CDR2 FYNNEI. Trimming removed 5 bases from V and 7 bases from J; junction bases left unmatched: 12. The CDR3 length is 16 residues. The CDR3 spells CASSWTGPGEVEKLFF. The CDR3 coding sequence is TGTGCCAGCAGTTGGACAGGGCCGGGCGAGGTTGAAAAACTGTTTTTT.